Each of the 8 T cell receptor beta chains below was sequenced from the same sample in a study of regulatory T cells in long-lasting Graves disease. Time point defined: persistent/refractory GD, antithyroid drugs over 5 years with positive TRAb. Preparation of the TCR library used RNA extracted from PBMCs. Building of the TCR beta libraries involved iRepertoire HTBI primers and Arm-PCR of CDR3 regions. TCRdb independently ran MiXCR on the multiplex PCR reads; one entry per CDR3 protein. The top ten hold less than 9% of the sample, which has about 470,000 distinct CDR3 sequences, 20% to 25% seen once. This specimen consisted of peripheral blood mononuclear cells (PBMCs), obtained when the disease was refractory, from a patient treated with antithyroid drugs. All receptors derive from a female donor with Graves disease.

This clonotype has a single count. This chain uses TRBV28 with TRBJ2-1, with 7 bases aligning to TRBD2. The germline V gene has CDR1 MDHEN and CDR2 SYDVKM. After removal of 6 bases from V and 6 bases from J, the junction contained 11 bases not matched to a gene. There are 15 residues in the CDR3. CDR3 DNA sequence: TGTGCCAGCAGCTCGGGCGGGAGCCGGGTCAATGAGCAGTTCTTC. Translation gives CASSSGGSRVNEQFF. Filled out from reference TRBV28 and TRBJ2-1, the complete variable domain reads DVKVTQSSRYLVKRTGEKVFLECVQDMDHENMFWYRQDPGLGLRLIYFSYDVKMKEKGDIPEGYSVSREKKERFSLILESASTNQTSMYLCASSSGGSRVNEQFFGPGTRLTVL.

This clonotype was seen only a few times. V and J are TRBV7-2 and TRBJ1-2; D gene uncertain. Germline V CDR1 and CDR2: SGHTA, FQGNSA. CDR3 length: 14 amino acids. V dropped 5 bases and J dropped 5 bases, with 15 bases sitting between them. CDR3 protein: CASSPRSETYGYTF. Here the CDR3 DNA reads TGTGCCAGCAGCCCAAGGTCCGAAACTTATGGCTACACCTTC. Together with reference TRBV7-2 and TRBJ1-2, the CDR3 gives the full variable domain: GAGVSQSPSNKVTEKGKDVELRCDPISGHTALYWYRQSLGQGLEFLIYFQGNSAPDKSGLPSDRFSAERTGGSVSTLTIQRTQQEDSAVYLCASSPRSETYGYTFGSGTRLTVV.

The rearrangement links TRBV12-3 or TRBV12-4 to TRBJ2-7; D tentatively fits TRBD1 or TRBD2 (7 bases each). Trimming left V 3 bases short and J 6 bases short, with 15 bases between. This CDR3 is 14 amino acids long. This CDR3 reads CASSFAAGGGEQYF. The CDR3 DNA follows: TGTGCCAGCAGTTTCGCCGCAGGGGGGGGCGAGCAGTACTTC.

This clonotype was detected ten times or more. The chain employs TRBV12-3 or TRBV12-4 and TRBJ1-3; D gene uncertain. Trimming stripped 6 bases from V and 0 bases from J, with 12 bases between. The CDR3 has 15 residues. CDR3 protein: CASREDVTSGNTIYF. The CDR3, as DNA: TGTGCCAGCAGGGAGGACGTAACCTCTGGAAACACCATATATTTT.

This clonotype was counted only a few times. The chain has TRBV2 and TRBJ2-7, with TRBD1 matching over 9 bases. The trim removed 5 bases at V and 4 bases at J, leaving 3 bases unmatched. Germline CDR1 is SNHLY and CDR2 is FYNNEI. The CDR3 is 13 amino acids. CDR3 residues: CASSWDRVYEQYF. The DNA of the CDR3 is TGTGCCAGCAGTTGGGACAGGGTTTACGAGCAGTACTTC.

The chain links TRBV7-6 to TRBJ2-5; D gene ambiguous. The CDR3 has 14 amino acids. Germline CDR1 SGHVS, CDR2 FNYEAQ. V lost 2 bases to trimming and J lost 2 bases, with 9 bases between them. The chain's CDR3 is CASSLMAIQETQYF. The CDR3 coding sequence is TGTGCCAGCAGCTTAATGGCCATACAAGAGACCCAGTACTTC.

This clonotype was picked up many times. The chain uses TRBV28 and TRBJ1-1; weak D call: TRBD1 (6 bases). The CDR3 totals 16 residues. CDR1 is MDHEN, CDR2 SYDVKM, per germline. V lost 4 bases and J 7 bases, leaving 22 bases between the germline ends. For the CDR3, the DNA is TGTGCCAGCAGTTCACCGCGAGGGGGGCCAACCATTGAAGCTTTCTTT. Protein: CASSSPRGGPTIEAFF.

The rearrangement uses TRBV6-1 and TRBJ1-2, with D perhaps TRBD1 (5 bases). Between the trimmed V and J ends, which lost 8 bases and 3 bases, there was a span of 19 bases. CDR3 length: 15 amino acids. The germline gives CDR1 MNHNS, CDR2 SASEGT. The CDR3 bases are TGTGCCAGCCGGGACGGAGGATCGCCGGACTATGGCTACACCTTC. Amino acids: CASRDGGSPDYGYTF.